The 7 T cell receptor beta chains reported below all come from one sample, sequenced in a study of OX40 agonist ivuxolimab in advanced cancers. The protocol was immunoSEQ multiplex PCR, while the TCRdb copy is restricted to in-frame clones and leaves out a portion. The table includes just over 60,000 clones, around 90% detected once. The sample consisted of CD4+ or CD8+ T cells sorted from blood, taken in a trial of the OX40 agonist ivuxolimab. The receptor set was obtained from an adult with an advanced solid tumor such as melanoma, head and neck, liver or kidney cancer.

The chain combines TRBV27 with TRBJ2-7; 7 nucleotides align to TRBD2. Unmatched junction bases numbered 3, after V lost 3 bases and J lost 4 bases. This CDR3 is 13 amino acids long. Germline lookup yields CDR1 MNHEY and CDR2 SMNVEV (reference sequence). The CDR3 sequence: CASSFWGGYEQYF. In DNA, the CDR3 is TGTGCCAGCAGTTTTTGGGGGGGTTACGAGCAGTACTTC.

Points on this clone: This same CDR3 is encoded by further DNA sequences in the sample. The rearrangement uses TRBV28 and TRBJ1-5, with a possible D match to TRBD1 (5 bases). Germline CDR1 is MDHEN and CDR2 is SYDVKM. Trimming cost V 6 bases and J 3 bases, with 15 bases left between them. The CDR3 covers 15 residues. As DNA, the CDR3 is TGTGCCAGCAGCCCGGGCAGGGTCTACAATCAGCCCCAGCATTTT. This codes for CASSPGRVYNQPQHF. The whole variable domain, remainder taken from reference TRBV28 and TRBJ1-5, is DVKVTQSSRYLVKRTGEKVFLECVQDMDHENMFWYRQDPGLGLRLIYFSYDVKMKEKGDIPEGYSVSREKKERFSLILESASTNQTSMYLCASSPGRVYNQPQHFGDGTRLSIL.

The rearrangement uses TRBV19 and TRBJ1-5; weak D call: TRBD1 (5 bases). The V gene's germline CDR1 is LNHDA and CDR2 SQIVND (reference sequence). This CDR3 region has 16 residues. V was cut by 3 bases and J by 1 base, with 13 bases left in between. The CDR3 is CASSILGGSSNQPQHF. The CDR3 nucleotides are TGTGCCAGTAGTATTCTTGGGGGTTCCAGCAATCAGCCCCAGCATTTT.

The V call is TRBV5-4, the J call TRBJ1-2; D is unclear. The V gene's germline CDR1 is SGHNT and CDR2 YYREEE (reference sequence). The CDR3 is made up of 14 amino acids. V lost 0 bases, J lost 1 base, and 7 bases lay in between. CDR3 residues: CASSLGQNNYGYTF. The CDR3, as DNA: TGTGCCAGCAGCTTGGGGCAGAATAACTATGGCTACACCTTC.

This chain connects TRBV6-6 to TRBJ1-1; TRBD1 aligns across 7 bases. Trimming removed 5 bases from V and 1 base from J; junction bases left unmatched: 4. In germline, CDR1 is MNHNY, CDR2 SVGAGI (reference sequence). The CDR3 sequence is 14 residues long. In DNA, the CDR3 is TGTGCCAGCAGTCCTGGGACAGAGAACACTGAAGCTTTCTTT. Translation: CASSPGTENTEAFF.

The CDR3 DNA sequence: TGTGCCAGCAGCAAGATCCTATCGACAGGAGGCCCCTACAATGAGCAGTTCTTC. Translation gives CASSKILSTGGPYNEQFF. J is TRBJ2-1 and V is TRBV5-8; D is perhaps TRBD1 (6 bases). CDR1 and CDR2 from the germline V gene are SGHTS and YDEGEE. The CDR3 length is 18 residues. V lost 4 bases and J lost 2, with 22 bases in between.

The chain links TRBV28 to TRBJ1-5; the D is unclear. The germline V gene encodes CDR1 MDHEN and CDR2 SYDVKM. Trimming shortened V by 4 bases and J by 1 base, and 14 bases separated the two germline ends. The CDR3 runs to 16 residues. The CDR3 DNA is TGTGCCAGCAGTTCATCTGGCAGGTTGAGCAATCAGCCCCAGCATTTT. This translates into CASSSSGRLSNQPQHF.